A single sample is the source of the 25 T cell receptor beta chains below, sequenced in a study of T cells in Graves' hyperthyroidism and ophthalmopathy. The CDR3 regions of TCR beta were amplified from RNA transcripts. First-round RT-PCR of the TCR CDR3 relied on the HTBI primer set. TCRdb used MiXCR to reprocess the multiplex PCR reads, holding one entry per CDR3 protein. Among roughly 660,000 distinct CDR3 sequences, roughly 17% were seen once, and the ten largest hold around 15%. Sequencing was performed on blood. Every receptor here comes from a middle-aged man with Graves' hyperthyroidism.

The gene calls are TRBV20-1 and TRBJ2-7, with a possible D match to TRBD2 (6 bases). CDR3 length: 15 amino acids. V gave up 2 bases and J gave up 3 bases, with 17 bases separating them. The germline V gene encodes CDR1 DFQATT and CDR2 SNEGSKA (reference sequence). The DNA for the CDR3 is TGCAGTGCTAGAATGCCCACCGGGACTCACTACGAGCAGTACTTC. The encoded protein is CSARMPTGTHYEQYF.

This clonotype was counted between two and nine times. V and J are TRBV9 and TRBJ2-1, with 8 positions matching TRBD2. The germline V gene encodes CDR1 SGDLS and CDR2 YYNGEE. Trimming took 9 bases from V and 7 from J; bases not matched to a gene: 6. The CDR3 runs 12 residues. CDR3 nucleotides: TGTGCCATCACCCCTAGCGGGAATGAGCAGTTCTTC. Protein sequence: CAITPSGNEQFF.

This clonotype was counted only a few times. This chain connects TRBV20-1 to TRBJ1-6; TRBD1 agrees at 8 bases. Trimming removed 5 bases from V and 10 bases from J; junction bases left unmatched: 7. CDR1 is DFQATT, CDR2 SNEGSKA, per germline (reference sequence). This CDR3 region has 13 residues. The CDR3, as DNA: TGCAGTGCTTCGACAGGGGACGGATCACCCCTCCACTTT. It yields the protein CSASTGDGSPLHF.

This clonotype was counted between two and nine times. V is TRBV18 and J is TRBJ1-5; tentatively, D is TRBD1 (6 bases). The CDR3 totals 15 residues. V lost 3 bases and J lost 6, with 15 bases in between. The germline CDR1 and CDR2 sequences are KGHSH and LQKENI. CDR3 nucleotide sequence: TGTGCCAGCTCACCCAACAGGGACGGCGGTCAGCCCCAGCATTTT. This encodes CASSPNRDGGQPQHF. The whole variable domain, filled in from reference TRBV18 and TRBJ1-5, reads NAGVMQNPRHLVRRRGQEARLRCSPMKGHSHVYWYRQLPEEGLKFMVYLQKENIIDESGMPKERFSAEFPKEGPSILRIQQVVRGDSAAYFCASSPNRDGGQPQHFGDGTRLSIL.

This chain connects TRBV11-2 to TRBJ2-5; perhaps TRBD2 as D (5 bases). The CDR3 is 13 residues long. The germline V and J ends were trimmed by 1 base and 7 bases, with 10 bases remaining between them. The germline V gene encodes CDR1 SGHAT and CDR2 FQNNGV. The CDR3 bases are TGTGCCAGCAGCTTAGGGGGAGTCAGGACCCAGTACTTC. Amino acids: CASSLGGVRTQYF. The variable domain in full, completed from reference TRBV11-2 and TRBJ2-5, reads EAGVAQSPRYKIIEKRQSVAFWCNPISGHATLYWYQQILGQGPKLLIQFQNNGVVDDSQLPKDRFSAERLKGVDSTLKIQPAKLEDSAVYLCASSLGGVRTQYFGPGTRLLVL.

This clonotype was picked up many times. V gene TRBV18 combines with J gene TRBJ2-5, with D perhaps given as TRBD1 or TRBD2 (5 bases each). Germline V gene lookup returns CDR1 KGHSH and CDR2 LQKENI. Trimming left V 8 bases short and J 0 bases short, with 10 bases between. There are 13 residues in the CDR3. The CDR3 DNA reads TGTGCCAGCAGCCCGGGACACCAAGAGACCCAGTACTTC. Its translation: CASSPGHQETQYF.

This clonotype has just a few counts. CDR3 sequence: CASRPRGGGTYGYTF. Written as DNA, the CDR3 is TGTGCCAGCAGGCCAAGGGGTGGAGGGACCTATGGCTACACCTTC. The chain uses TRBV12-3 or TRBV12-4 and TRBJ1-2, with D maybe TRBD1 (5 bases). The germline V and J ends were trimmed by 6 bases and 4 bases, with 18 bases remaining between them. The CDR3 contains 15 residues.

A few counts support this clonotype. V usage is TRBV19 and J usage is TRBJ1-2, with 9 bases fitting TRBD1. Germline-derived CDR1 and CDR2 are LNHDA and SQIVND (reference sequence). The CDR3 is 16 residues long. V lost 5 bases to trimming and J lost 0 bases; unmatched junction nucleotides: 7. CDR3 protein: CASSSPGTGSNYGYTF. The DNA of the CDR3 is TGTGCCAGTAGTTCGCCTGGGACAGGGTCTAACTATGGCTACACCTTC.

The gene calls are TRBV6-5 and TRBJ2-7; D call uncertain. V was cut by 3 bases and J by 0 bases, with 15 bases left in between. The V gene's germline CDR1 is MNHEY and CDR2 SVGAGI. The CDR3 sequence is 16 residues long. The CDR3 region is CASSYTESLHSYEQYF. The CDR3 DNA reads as TGTGCCAGCAGTTATACGGAGTCATTACACTCCTACGAGCAGTACTTC.

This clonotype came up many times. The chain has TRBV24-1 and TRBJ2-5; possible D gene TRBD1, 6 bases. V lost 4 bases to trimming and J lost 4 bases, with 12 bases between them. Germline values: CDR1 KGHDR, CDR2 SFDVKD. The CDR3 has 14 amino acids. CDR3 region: CATSDPNRVETQYF. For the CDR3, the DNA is TGTGCCACCAGTGACCCTAACAGGGTAGAGACCCAGTACTTC.

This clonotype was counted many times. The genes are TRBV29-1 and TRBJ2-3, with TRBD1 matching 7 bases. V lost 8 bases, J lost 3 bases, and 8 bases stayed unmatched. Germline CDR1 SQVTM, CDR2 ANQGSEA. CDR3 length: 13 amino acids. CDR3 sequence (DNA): TGCAGCTCAAGGGGGCTTGATACAGATACGCAGTATTTT. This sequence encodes CSSRGLDTDTQYF.

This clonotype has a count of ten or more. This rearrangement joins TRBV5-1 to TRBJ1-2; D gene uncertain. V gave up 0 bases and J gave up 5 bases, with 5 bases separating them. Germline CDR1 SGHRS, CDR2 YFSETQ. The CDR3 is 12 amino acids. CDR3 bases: TGCGCCAGCAGCTTGGGGACTTATGGCTACACCTTC. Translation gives CASSLGTYGYTF.

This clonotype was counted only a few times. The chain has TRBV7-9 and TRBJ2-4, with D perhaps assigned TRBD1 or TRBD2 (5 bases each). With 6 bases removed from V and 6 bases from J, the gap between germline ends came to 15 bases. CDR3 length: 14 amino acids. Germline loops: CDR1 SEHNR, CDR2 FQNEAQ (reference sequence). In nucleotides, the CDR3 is TGTGCCAGCAGTCCCGGGGCACGAACAAACATTCAGTACTTC. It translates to CASSPGARTNIQYF.

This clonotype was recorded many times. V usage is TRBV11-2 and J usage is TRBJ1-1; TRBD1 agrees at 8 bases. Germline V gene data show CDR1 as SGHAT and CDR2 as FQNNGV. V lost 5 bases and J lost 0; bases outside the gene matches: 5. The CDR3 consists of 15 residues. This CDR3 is CASSPRQGMNTEAFF. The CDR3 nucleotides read TGTGCCAGCAGCCCCAGACAGGGGATGAACACTGAAGCTTTCTTT. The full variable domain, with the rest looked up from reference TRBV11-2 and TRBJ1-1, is EAGVAQSPRYKIIEKRQSVAFWCNPISGHATLYWYQQILGQGPKLLIQFQNNGVVDDSQLPKDRFSAERLKGVDSTLKIQPAKLEDSAVYLCASSPRQGMNTEAFFGQGTRLTVV.

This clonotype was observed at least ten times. CDR3: CASSALAGSGNNEQFF. CDR3 in DNA: TGTGCCAGCAGCGCACTAGCGGGGTCCGGCAACAATGAGCAGTTCTTC. The V call is TRBV2, the J call TRBJ2-1, with 10 bases fitting TRBD2. With V trimmed by 6 bases and J by 5 bases, 10 bases remained unmatched. The CDR3 length is 16 residues. Germline CDR1 and CDR2: SNHLY and FYNNEI.

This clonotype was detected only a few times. This CDR3 reads CSAREMTGRNIQYF. The CDR3 nucleotides read TGCAGTGCTAGAGAAATGACAGGGCGGAACATTCAGTACTTC. The chain recombines TRBV20-1 with TRBJ2-4; 7 bases map to TRBD1. Germline lookup yields CDR1 DFQATT and CDR2 SNEGSKA (reference sequence). After removal of 0 bases from V and 7 bases from J, the junction contained 6 bases not matched to a gene. The CDR3 has 14 amino acids.

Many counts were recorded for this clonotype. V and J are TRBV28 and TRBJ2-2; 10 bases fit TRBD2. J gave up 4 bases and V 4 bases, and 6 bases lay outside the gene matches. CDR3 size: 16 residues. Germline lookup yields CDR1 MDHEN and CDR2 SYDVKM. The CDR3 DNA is TGTGCCAGCAGTTCTCCGGGACTAGCGATCACCGGGGAGCTGTTTTTT. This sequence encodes CASSSPGLAITGELFF.

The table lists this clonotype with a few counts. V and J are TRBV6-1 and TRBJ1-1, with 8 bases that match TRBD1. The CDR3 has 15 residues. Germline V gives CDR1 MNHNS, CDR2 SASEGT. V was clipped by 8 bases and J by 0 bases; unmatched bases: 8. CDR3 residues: CASRGQGLLNTEAFF. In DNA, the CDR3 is TGTGCCAGCCGCGGACAGGGCTTATTGAACACTGAAGCTTTCTTT.

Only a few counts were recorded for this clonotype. This chain's CDR3 is CASSSPAGVGASGTDTQYF. In DNA form, the CDR3 reads TGTGCCAGCAGCTCACCGGCGGGAGTGGGTGCGAGTGGCACAGATACGCAGTATTTT. This chain joins TRBV28 and TRBJ2-3; 7 bases align to TRBD2. Trimming removed 6 bases from V and 1 base from J; junction bases left unmatched: 19. Germline V gene data show CDR1 as MDHEN and CDR2 as SYDVKM. The CDR3 has 19 amino acids.

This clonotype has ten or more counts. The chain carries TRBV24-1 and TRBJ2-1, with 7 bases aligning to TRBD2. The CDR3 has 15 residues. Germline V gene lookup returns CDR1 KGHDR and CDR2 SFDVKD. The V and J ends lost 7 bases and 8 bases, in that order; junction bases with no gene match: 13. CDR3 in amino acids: CATSDKKLAGDEQFF. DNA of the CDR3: TGTGCCACCAGCGACAAAAAGTTGGCGGGAGATGAGCAGTTCTTC.

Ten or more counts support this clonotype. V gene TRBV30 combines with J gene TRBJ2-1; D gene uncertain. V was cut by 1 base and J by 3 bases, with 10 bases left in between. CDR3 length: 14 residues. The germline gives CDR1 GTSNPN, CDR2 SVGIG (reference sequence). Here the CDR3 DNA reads TGTGCCTGGAGTGCGAGCGCGAGCTACAATGAGCAGTTCTTC. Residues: CAWSASASYNEQFF.

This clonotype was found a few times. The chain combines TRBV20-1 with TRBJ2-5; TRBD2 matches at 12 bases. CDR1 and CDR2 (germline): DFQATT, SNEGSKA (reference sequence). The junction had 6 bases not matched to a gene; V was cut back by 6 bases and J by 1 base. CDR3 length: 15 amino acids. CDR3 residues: CSATLAGGSQETQYF. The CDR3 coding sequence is TGCAGTGCAACACTAGCGGGAGGCAGCCAAGAGACCCAGTACTTC.

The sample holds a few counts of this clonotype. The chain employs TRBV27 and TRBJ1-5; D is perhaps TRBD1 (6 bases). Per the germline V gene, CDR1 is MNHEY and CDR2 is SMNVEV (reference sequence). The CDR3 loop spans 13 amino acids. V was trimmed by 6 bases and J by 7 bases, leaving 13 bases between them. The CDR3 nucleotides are TGTGCCAGCAGCAGGGGCTTAGACCAGCCCCAGCATTTT. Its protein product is CASSRGLDQPQHF.

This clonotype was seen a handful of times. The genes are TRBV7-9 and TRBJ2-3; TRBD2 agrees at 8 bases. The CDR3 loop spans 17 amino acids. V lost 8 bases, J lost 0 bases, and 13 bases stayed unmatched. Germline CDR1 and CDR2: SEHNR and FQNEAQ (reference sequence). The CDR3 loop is CASQWLLLAESTDTQYF. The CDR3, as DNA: TGTGCCAGCCAATGGCTGCTACTAGCGGAGAGCACAGATACGCAGTATTTT.

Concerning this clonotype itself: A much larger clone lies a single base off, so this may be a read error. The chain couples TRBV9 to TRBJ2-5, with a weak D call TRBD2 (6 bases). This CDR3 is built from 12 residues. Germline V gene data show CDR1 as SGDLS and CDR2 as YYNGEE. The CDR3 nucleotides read TGTGCCAGCAGCGTAGAACGGGGGTCCCACTACTTC. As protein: CASSVERGSHYF.